This TCR beta chain was identified during a study of blood T cell repertoires in COVID-19. Overall study context: COVID-19 samples collected from the United States, Italy and Spain covered acute and convalescent phases. PBMCs, B-cell-depleted T cells, or T cells were the source of the cDNA or gDNA that made up the material.

The assay was immunoSEQ multiplex PCR, and TCRdb's table has in-frame clones only and misses some. Of tens of thousands of clones listed, around 84% are singletons. V was pared by 5 bases and J by 1 base, with 16 bases between. The CDR3 is 16 amino acids. CDR1 and CDR2 from the germline V gene are SEHNR and FQNEAQ (reference sequence). The source is a man in his forties or fifties with active COVID-19. The specimen was peripheral blood. The chain recombines TRBV7-9 with TRBJ2-3, with a weak D call TRBD2 (6 bases). CDR3 amino acids: CASSTQIGTRTDTQYF. CDR3 nucleotides: TGTGCCAGCAGCACACAGATCGGGACTCGCACAGATACGCAGTATTTT.